This T cell receptor beta chain emerged from a study of T cells after yellow fever vaccination. General study points: After the booster, around 95% of CD4 and more than 85% of CD8 primary-response clones were re-detected.

V lost 5 bases to trimming and J lost 6 bases; unmatched junction nucleotides: 7. The CDR3 length is 15 residues. The germline CDR1 and CDR2 sequences are MNHNS and SASEGT. This clonotype has only a few counts. Its antigen is still unknown. Each CDR3 protein gets one entry after TCRdb re-called the 5' RACE reads with MiXCR. The top ten clones hold around a sixth of a sample with a few hundred thousand distinct CDR3 sequences, 17% of them seen once. The chain recombines TRBV6-1 with TRBJ1-6, with 7 bases aligning to TRBD1. The clonotype comes from a man aged 18-30 years who received the YFV17D yellow fever vaccine. Sample: PBMCs, taken less than 6 days after the first yellow fever vaccination. CDR3 DNA: TGTGCCAGCAGTCGATCCGGGACAGTTAATTCACCCCTCCACTTT. It is translated as CASSRSGTVNSPLHF.